This T cell receptor (beta chain) comes out of a study of monozygotic twins with inflammatory bowel disease. Study-level results: Immunosuppressive treatments differing between patients may have added repertoire variability. Lower TCRbeta diversity (inverse Simpson) was seen in IBD patients than in healthy co-twins.

TCRdb re-called the 5' RACE reads, yielding one record per CDR3 amino acid sequence without DNA. This repertoire includes roughly 200,000 distinct CDR3 sequences. Unsorted whole blood yielded the total RNA, with T cells left unselected. Germline CDR1 and CDR2: KGHSH and LQKENI. This CDR3 comprises 16 residues. About this clonotype: The antigen remains undetermined.

The gene calls are TRBV18 and TRBJ2-1; TCRdb reports TRBD2, a call that lacks DNA to check it against. This receptor was obtained from a human donor with ulcerative colitis or Crohn's disease, or a healthy co-twin of an affected twin (not recorded which). Sequencing was carried out using blood. CDR3 sequence: CASSLKTSGDYNEQFF.